This T cell receptor (beta chain) was recovered during a study of long-term antiretroviral therapy in people with HIV. This clone came up once. Its antigen is as yet unknown. Study results and caveats: HIV repertoire CDR3 lengths ranged less widely than those of controls.

A v3.0 immunoSEQ assay was performed at survey level. The table came from immunoSEQ multiplex PCR; TCRdb's copy has only in-frame clones and leaves some out. The table records 30,000 or so clones, over 75% of them present only once. CDR1 and CDR2 from the germline V gene are SQVTM and ANQGSEA. Between the trimmed V and J ends, which lost 1 base and 1 base, there was a span of 13 bases. The CDR3 is 15 amino acids. The rearrangement uses TRBV29-1 and TRBJ1-2, with D hard to call. The TCR comes from a man in his forties with HIV. The material sequenced was unsorted PBMCs, taken 3 years after starting antiretroviral therapy. The CDR3 DNA is TGCAGCGTTGAAGCTCTACCCGGCAGTAACTATGGCTACACCTTC. It codes for CSVEALPGSNYGYTF. Supplemented by reference TRBV29-1 and TRBJ1-2, the full variable domain reads SAVISQKPSRDICQRGTSLTIQCQVDSQVTMMFWYRQQPGQSLTLIATANQGSEATYESGFVIDKFPISRPNLTFSTLTVSNMSPEDSSIYLCSVEALPGSNYGYTFGSGTRLTVV.